The following is a TCR beta chain sequence with its context. Its target is unknown. This entry comes from a study of cytomegalovirus exposure and HLA in healthy donors. Looking at the study overall: There were about 85 million unique TCRs (from HLA-typed donors) in an early data release.

This CDR3 has 13 residues. Germline lookup yields CDR1 SNHLY and CDR2 FYNNEI. V lost 10 bases, J lost 6 bases, and 7 bases stayed unmatched. The primer mix had 60 Vbeta and 13 Jbeta primers. TCRdb's copy holds only in-frame clones and misses some; the assay was immunoSEQ multiplex PCR. Seen in this sample are 120,000 or so clones; the ten most common clones hold about 3.5%. Broader study findings: Roughly uniform sequencing depth across donors was assumed, possibly incorrectly. Later findings reportedly placed an Asian-associated ancestry cluster below the approximately 700-donor mean for N-insertions.

Sequences were obtained from PBMCs. This clonotype originated in a man between 18 and 29 years old in good health and CMV-seronegative. V usage is TRBV2 and J usage is TRBJ2-7; TRBD2 matches at 12 bases. The CDR3 DNA is TGTGCCACTCCGGGACTAGCGGGTGGCGAGCAGTACTTC. Translating it yields CATPGLAGGEQYF.